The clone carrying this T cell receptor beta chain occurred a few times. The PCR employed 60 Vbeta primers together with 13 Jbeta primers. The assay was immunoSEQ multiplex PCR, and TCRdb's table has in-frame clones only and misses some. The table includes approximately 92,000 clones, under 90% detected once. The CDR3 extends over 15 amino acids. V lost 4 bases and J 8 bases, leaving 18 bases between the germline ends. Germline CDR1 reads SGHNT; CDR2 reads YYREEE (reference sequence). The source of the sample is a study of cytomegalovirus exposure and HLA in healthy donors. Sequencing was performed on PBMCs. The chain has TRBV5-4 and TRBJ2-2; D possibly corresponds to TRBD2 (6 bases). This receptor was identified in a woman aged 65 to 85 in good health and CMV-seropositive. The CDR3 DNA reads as TGTGCCAGCAGCCTGAGTGCGGGGACGAGAGGGGAGCTGTTTTTT. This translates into CASSLSAGTRGELFF.